The rows below give T cell receptor beta chains drawn from one sample of a study of identical twins. TCRdb reanalysed the 5' RACE reads using MiXCR and keeps one entry per CDR3 protein. The table has fewer than 250,000 distinct CDR3 sequences, more than 15% seen once. These same data were also listed under a study on T cells expressing NK-cell markers.

Sequenced input: CD8+ T cells sorted from blood. The source of these receptors is a woman under 30 in good health. Each CDR3 is given with its conserved first and last residue. Each record gives: CDR3 length, V gene, D gene, clone size, J gene, CDR3 DNA, CDR3 protein. The D gene is left open where the match is weak. Clone sizes are given selectively: once, few, many, or a class where the clone is expanded.

CDR3 length: 14; V gene: TRBV5-1; D gene: TRBD1; clone size: few; J gene: TRBJ1-1; CDR3 DNA: TGCGCCAGCAGCTGGACAGGGGGGAACACTGAAGCTTTCTTT; CDR3 protein: CASSWTGGNTEAFF
CDR3 length: 15; V gene: TRBV12-3/TRBV12-4; D gene: NA; clone size: NA; J gene: TRBJ2-7; CDR3 DNA: TGTGCCAGCAGTGCCCGGGACGTACTATCCTACGAGCAGTACTTC; CDR3 protein: CASSARDVLSYEQYF
CDR3 length: 12; V gene: TRBV10-1; D gene: NA; clone size: NA; J gene: TRBJ2-7; CDR3 DNA: TGCGCCAGCAGTGAAGATTCCTCCGAGCAGTACTTC; CDR3 protein: CASSEDSSEQYF
CDR3 length: 13; V gene: TRBV7-9; D gene: NA; clone size: few; J gene: TRBJ1-2; CDR3 DNA: TGTGCCAGCAGCTGGGTGAGGGCTCGTGGCTACACCTTC; CDR3 protein: CASSWVRARGYTF
CDR3 length: 15; V gene: TRBV4-1; D gene: TRBD1; clone size: once; J gene: TRBJ2-1; CDR3 DNA: TGCGCCAGCAGCGGACGGACAGGGTATAACAATGAGCAGTTCTTC; CDR3 protein: CASSGRTGYNNEQFF
CDR3 length: 16; V gene: TRBV3-1; D gene: NA; clone size: many; J gene: TRBJ2-7; CDR3 DNA: TGTGCCAGCAGCCAACCGGGCGAGCGCCTGGTCTACGAGCAGTACTTC; CDR3 protein: CASSQPGERLVYEQYF
CDR3 length: 16; V gene: TRBV5-1; D gene: NA; clone size: few; J gene: TRBJ2-3; CDR3 DNA: TGCGCCAGCACCGCGATCGGGGGCCTCAGCACAGATACGCAGTATTTT; CDR3 protein: CASTAIGGLSTDTQYF
CDR3 length: 14; V gene: TRBV29-1; D gene: NA; clone size: NA; J gene: TRBJ1-2; CDR3 DNA: TGCAGCGTTGAAGAATTAACGGTTAACTATGGCTACACCTTC; CDR3 protein: CSVEELTVNYGYTF
CDR3 length: 16; V gene: TRBV11-2; D gene: TRBD1; clone size: few; J gene: TRBJ2-3; CDR3 DNA: TGTGCCAGCAGCTTAACAGGGACAGGGAGGGTGGATACGCAGTATTTT; CDR3 protein: CASSLTGTGRVDTQYF
CDR3 length: 16; V gene: TRBV3-1; D gene: NA; clone size: few; J gene: TRBJ2-5; CDR3 DNA: TGTGCCAGCTCCCTCTTTGGGGCTAAAGACCAAGAGACCCAGTACTTC; CDR3 protein: CASSLFGAKDQETQYF